This T cell receptor (beta chain) was sequenced for a study of graft-versus-host responses after intestinal transplantation (dated by TCRdb to the early 2020s). Regarding the research as a whole: The transplants that recipients got were multivisceral, liver-intestinal, or isolated intestinal. Anti-thymocyte globulin induction was given to all recipients, followed by maintenance tacrolimus and steroids for two to four years. After intestinal transplantation, graft-versus-host and host-versus-graft alloreactive T cell clones in the graft, circulation and bone marrow were tracked using bulk TCR-beta CDR3 sequencing. Alloreactive clones were identified by sequencing pre-transplant mixed lymphocyte reaction products and comparing these products with unstimulated pre-transplant donor and recipient T cells. A cohort of 20 to 25 intestinal transplant recipients, including one retransplant, was enrolled, and a few patients lacking pretransplant specimens were excluded. A peak of at least 4% donor T cells among recipient peripheral blood mononuclear cells was the definition used for donor T cell macrochimerism. Samples from three later patients were sequenced in-house on an Illumina MiSeq with MiXCR processing rather than by the commercial service. The paper's findings and limits, for the study overall: Early after transplant, peak levels of circulating GvH clones were found to be associated with declines in HvG clones. The relatively low number and heterogeneity of intestinal transplant patients limited the conclusions. In patients with donor T cell macrochimerism, the allografts had high GvH to HvG T cell clonal ratios. GvH clones were detected in recipient bone marrow, and some appeared earlier in ileal mucosa or blood, consistent with an intestinal mucosal origin.

From the cysteine up to the phenylalanine, the CDR3 has a length of 14 residues. CDR3 DNA only is kept here, 42 bases in frame from base 1. Per the germline V gene (reference sequence), MNHEY is the CDR1 and SMNVEV is the CDR2. V is pared back by 5 bases and J by 2 bases, with 13 bases lying between the germline termini. As for this clone: The clone's antigen remains unknown. Base quality data are lacking; no much larger clone is found one base away.

The time point tag for this specimen amounts to: cells obtained before transplantation from donor or recipient. CD3+CD4+ and CD3+CD8+ populations were FACS-sorted from unstimulated pre-transplant donor and recipient cells taken from spleen or lymph nodes. Libraries were made using the immunoSEQ multiplex PCR assay. For most patients, genomic DNA was isolated with the Qiagen DNeasy Blood and Tissue Kit and shipped frozen to Adaptive Biotechnologies for TCR sequencing. High-throughput TCR-beta CDR3 sequencing of genomic DNA from most patients was performed by Adaptive Biotechnologies. In the source study's methods: TCR sequencing data for some 19 patients were retrieved from Adaptive's ImmunoSEQ software; a few other patients were processed with MiXCR and VDJtools. CD4 versus CD8 sorting errors were corrected by removing sequences found in both subsets at a frequency ratio below 5:1. CDR3 nucleotide sequences shared by donor and recipient were removed because the origin of these sequences could not be assigned. To count as alloreactive, a clone needed at least 2-fold expansion over unstimulated cells and a minimum CFSE-low frequency of 0.002% (template counts) or 0.001% (read counts). Clones were considered mappable if detected in sequenced pre-transplant spleen, lymph node, or MLR CFSE-low populations of the donor or recipient. Cumulative frequency of alloreactive clones was calculated as a percentage of all sequences weighted by copy number. Held by TCRdb, this immuneACCESS table contains in-frame sequences only and omits some clones. Under half of the omission traces to an unresolved V gene where checked; the cause of the rest is unknown. Clone size and V and J calls were adopted from that table, with D and trimming inferred from the DNA. This sample holds more than 80,000 clones; about four fifths were observed only once. Of the sample, roughly a sixth is held by the ten largest clones.

The clonotype originates from a human donor who received an intestinal transplant. The source material was unstimulated CD8+ T cells sorted from spleen or lymph node cells, sampled before intestinal transplant. The chain links TRBV27 with TRBJ2-7; the D gene is possibly TRBD2, with 6 bases matching. The CDR3 in this case is CASSALASPYEQYF. The nucleotide sequence is given as TGTGCCAGCAGTGCGCTAGCGTCACCCTACGAGCAGTACTTC.